One sample yielded the 32 T cell receptor beta chains listed below, sequenced in a study of persistence of HIV-infected CD4 T cells. Overlapping HIV-1 Gag 15-mer peptides at 0.85 to 1 ug per peptide per mL were used. Memory cells lacking CD40L and CD69 with high CD45RO were sorted. These TCRs' antigens remain unknown. The immunoSEQ assay was version 4, run in survey mode. The table came from immunoSEQ multiplex PCR; TCRdb's copy has only in-frame clones and leaves some out. The table has about 64,000 clones, just under 75% seen once; the top ten hold under 2%. Here the sequenced sample was CD4+ T cells sorted from PBMCs after roughly 19-hour stimulation, taken from a patient who received antiretroviral therapy. The receptors were sampled from an adult man with HIV who was CMV-seropositive.

The chain employs TRBV2 and TRBJ2-7; D possibly uses TRBD1 or TRBD2 (5 bases each). Germline loops: CDR1 SNHLY, CDR2 FYNNEI. With 3 bases removed from V and 3 bases from J, the gap between germline ends came to 15 bases. This CDR3 contains 15 residues. CDR3 residues: CASSEKPGPNYEQYF. The CDR3 bases are TGTGCCAGCAGTGAGAAACCGGGACCCAACTACGAGCAGTACTTC.

This chain uses TRBV13 with TRBJ2-3, with unresolved D. Germline V gene data show CDR1 as PRHDT and CDR2 as FYEKMQ (reference sequence). CDR3 size: 16 residues. V dropped 4 bases and J dropped 1 base, with 15 bases sitting between them. CDR3 sequence reads: CASSSSWAGGTDTQYF. CDR3 DNA sequence: TGTGCCAGCAGCTCCTCTTGGGCAGGAGGCACAGATACGCAGTATTTT.

Here the CDR3 reads CAITPGGNTQYF. CDR3 DNA sequence: TGTGCCATCACGCCGGGGGGTAATACGCAGTATTTT. This chain connects TRBV10-3 to TRBJ2-3, with TRBD2 matching over 7 bases. Germline CDR1 reads ENHRY; CDR2 reads SYGVKD. The CDR3 is made up of 12 amino acids. After removal of 7 bases from V and 7 bases from J, the junction contained 5 bases not matched to a gene.

The rearrangement links TRBV28 to TRBJ1-5; D not resolved. The germline V gene has CDR1 MDHEN and CDR2 SYDVKM. The CDR3 runs 13 residues. The V gene lost 7 bases and the J gene lost 3 bases, with 10 bases spanning the gap. DNA of the CDR3: TGTGCCAGCATCCAGCCACCCAATCAGCCCCAGCATTTT. It translates to CASIQPPNQPQHF.

In this sample, this clone turned up once. V is TRBV27 and J is TRBJ1-3, with a possible D match to TRBD1 (5 bases). CDR3 length: 13 amino acids. V shed 2 bases and J shed 9 bases, with 11 bases lying between them. The germline V gene encodes CDR1 MNHEY and CDR2 SMNVEV (reference sequence). In DNA form, the CDR3 reads TGTGCCAGCAGTTTAGGGGGTACTTCCACCATATATTTT. Translating gives CASSLGGTSTIYF.

This clone appeared once. The chain has TRBV4-1 and TRBJ1-5, with D hard to call. V lost 0 bases to trimming and J lost 1 base, with 10 bases between them. The V gene's germline CDR1 is MGHRA and CDR2 YSYEKL. The CDR3 length is 16 residues. This chain's CDR3 is CASSQEISGSNQPQHF. Written as DNA, the CDR3 is TGCGCCAGCAGCCAAGAAATAAGTGGGAGCAATCAGCCCCAGCATTTT.

The chain employs TRBV27 and TRBJ2-4, with D possibly TRBD1 on 5 matching bases. The V gene lost 5 bases and the J gene lost 0 bases, with 14 bases spanning the gap. Germline-derived CDR1 and CDR2 are MNHEY and SMNVEV (reference sequence). This CDR3 has 16 residues. CDR3 nucleotides: TGTGCCAGCAGTACACAGGTGCGAGGAGCCAAAAACATTCAGTACTTC. Translating gives CASSTQVRGAKNIQYF.

The chain joins TRBV5-8 to TRBJ1-1; unclear D gene. Looked up from germline, CDR1 is SGHTS and CDR2 is YDEGEE. This CDR3 is built from 14 residues. The V gene lost 4 bases and the J gene lost 0 bases, with 10 bases spanning the gap. For the CDR3, the DNA is TGTGCCAGCAGCCAGCTGGGAATGAACACTGAAGCTTTCTTT. Translating it yields CASSQLGMNTEAFF. Full variable domain (remainder filled in from reference TRBV5-8 and TRBJ1-1): EAGVTQSPTHLIKTRGQQATLRCSPISGHTSVYWYQQALGLGLQFLLWYDEGEERNRGNFPPRFSGRQFPNYSSELNVNALELEDSALYLCASSQLGMNTEAFFGQGTRLTVV.

This rearrangement joins TRBV7-9 to TRBJ1-1; the D is unclear. Germline lookup yields CDR1 SEHNR and CDR2 FQNEAQ (reference sequence). This CDR3 spans 14 amino acids. V was trimmed by 5 bases and J by 3 bases, leaving 13 bases between them. The CDR3 region is CASSRSLSDTEAFF. As DNA, the CDR3 is TGTGCCAGCAGCCGGTCCCTATCAGACACTGAAGCTTTCTTT.

This clone is medium-sized. The J gene is TRBJ1-1, the V gene TRBV27, with TRBD1 identical over 7 bases. The CDR3 runs to 16 residues. The V and J ends lost 1 base and 2 bases, in that order; junction bases with no gene match: 7. The germline gives CDR1 MNHEY, CDR2 SMNVEV (reference sequence). The CDR3 sequence is CASSLYPNRGNTEAFF. The CDR3 DNA is TGTGCCAGCAGTTTATATCCCAACAGGGGAAACACTGAAGCTTTCTTT.

The chain links TRBV18 to TRBJ2-7, with D maybe TRBD1 (5 bases). Germline CDR1 reads KGHSH; CDR2 reads LQKENI. The CDR3 is 14 amino acids. V gave up 2 bases and J gave up 3 bases, with 11 bases separating them. The CDR3 region is CASSPSGSSYEQYF. In DNA, the CDR3 is TGTGCCAGCTCACCATCAGGGTCGAGCTACGAGCAGTACTTC.

V and J are TRBV5-1 and TRBJ2-3, with 11 bases fitting TRBD2. With V trimmed by 3 bases and J by 4 bases, 10 bases remained unmatched. The CDR3 is 17 residues long. Looked up from germline, CDR1 is SGHRS and CDR2 is YFSETQ. The CDR3 DNA reads TGCGCCAGCAGCTCGAGTGGGCTAGCGGGGGGCCCAGATACGCAGTATTTT. Its translation: CASSSSGLAGGPDTQYF.

This clone turned up a few times. The gene calls are TRBV5-5 and TRBJ2-7; D may match TRBD1 or TRBD2 (6 bases each). CDR3 length equals 16 residues. With 0 bases removed from V and 2 bases from J, the gap between germline ends came to 15 bases. CDR1 SGHKS and CDR2 YYEKEE come from the germline V gene (reference sequence). CDR3 sequence: CASSLVAGGLTYEQYF. CDR3 nucleotide sequence: TGTGCCAGCAGCTTGGTGGCTGGGGGGCTGACCTACGAGCAGTACTTC.

The rearrangement links TRBV28 to TRBJ1-5; perhaps TRBD1 as D (5 bases). Germline V gene sequence: CDR1 MDHEN, CDR2 SYDVKM. This CDR3 comprises 18 residues. Trimming left V 5 bases short and J 2 bases short, with 22 bases between. This CDR3 reads CASSRVGGAGRGNQPQHF. The CDR3 nucleotides read TGTGCCAGCAGTCGTGTGGGGGGAGCAGGTAGGGGCAATCAGCCCCAGCATTTT.

This clone was observed a few times. The rearrangement joins TRBV7-8 to TRBJ1-2; 7 positions agree with TRBD1. This CDR3 spans 15 amino acids. The germline V gene has CDR1 SGHVS and CDR2 FQNEAQ. V dropped 1 base and J dropped 3; count of bases not matched to a gene: 5. Here the CDR3 reads CASSLGRTGDYGYTF. In DNA, the CDR3 is TGTGCCAGCAGCTTAGGGAGGACAGGCGACTATGGCTACACCTTC.

V gene TRBV4-1 combines with J gene TRBJ2-2, with 8 bases lining up with TRBD1. CDR3 length equals 14 residues. V shed 4 bases, J shed 5 bases, and the junction held 3 bases outside the gene matches. Germline-derived CDR1 and CDR2 are MGHRA and YSYEKL. The CDR3 nucleotides are TGCGCCAGCAGCCGAAGACAGGGGACCGGGGAGCTGTTTTTT. Amino acids: CASSRRQGTGELFF.

This rearrangement joins TRBV6-4 to TRBJ2-1, with 11 bases identical to TRBD1. Germline V gene sequence: CDR1 MRHNA, CDR2 SNTAGT. The J segment lost 6 bases and the V segment lost 4 bases, leaving 5 bases of the junction unmatched. This CDR3 has 15 residues. CDR3: CASSATGTGGNEQFF. CDR3 sequence (DNA): TGTGCCAGCAGTGCAACCGGGACAGGGGGCAATGAGCAGTTCTTC.

The chain uses TRBV4-2 and TRBJ2-3; maybe TRBD2 (6 bases). This CDR3 region has 14 residues. Germline CDR1 is LGHNA and CDR2 is YNFKEQ. V lost 1 base to trimming and J lost 4 bases, with 9 bases between them. CDR3 in amino acids: CASSQGAGPDTQYF. As DNA, the CDR3 is TGTGCCAGCAGCCAAGGGGCGGGGCCAGATACGCAGTATTTT.

The chain joins TRBV4-1 to TRBJ2-6; D gene ambiguous. V gave up 1 base and J gave up 0 bases, with 10 bases separating them. Germline V gives CDR1 MGHRA, CDR2 YSYEKL. CDR3 length: 17 residues. CDR3 DNA sequence: TGCGCCAGCAGCCAAGCGGGCGGTTCCTCTGGGGCCAACGTCCTGACTTTC. This codes for CASSQAGGSSGANVLTF.

The chain carries TRBV5-4 and TRBJ2-1; possible D gene TRBD2, 5 bases. V was shortened by 0 bases and J by 6 bases, with 10 bases between the two germline ends. CDR3 length: 14 residues. Germline CDR1 SGHNT, CDR2 YYREEE (reference sequence). CDR3 protein: CASSLGQAGNEQFF. The DNA of the CDR3 is TGTGCCAGCAGCTTGGGTCAGGCGGGCAATGAGCAGTTCTTC. Based on the CDR3 plus reference TRBV5-4 and TRBJ2-1, the full variable domain is ETGVTQSPTHLIKTRGQQVTLRCSSQSGHNTVSWYQQALGQGPQFIFQYYREEENGRGNFPPRFSGLQFPNYSSELNVNALELDDSALYLCASSLGQAGNEQFFGPGTRLTVL.

The V and J genes are TRBV14 and TRBJ2-7, with D perhaps matching TRBD1 (6 bases). The CDR3 has 13 amino acids. The V gene lost 5 bases and the J gene lost 7 bases, with 15 bases spanning the gap. CDR1 is SGHDN and CDR2 is FVKESK in the germline V gene. Written as DNA, the CDR3 is TGTGCCAGCAGCTTGGACAGACAGAGGGAGCAGTACTTC. Protein product: CASSLDRQREQYF.

The chain combines TRBV2 with TRBJ1-1; no definite D call. Germline CDR1 reads SNHLY; CDR2 reads FYNNEI. The V end was cut by 4 bases, the J end by 1 base, with 10 bases between. The CDR3 has 14 amino acids. CDR3 sequence: CASSVWTENTEAFF. As DNA, the CDR3 is TGTGCCAGCAGTGTGTGGACGGAGAACACTGAAGCTTTCTTT.

This chain links TRBV11-1 with TRBJ1-6, with no clear D. The CDR3 has 13 amino acids. The germline V gene encodes CDR1 SGHAT and CDR2 FQDESV (reference sequence). Between the trimmed V and J ends, which lost 2 bases and 7 bases, there was a span of 6 bases. The CDR3 here is CASSLSRNSPLHF. The DNA of the CDR3 is TGTGCCAGCAGCTTATCCCGAAATTCACCCCTCCACTTT.

The chain recombines TRBV11-1 with TRBJ2-2; the D is unclear. Germline V gene sequence: CDR1 SGHAT, CDR2 FQDESV (reference sequence). Trimming stripped 2 bases from V and 6 bases from J, with 1 base between. The CDR3 length is 11 residues. The CDR3 reads CASSLSGELFF. The CDR3 bases are TGTGCCAGCAGCTTATCCGGGGAGCTGTTTTTT.

This clone was seen a few times. The V and J genes are TRBV4-1 and TRBJ1-6, with 7 bases lining up with TRBD1. V shed 7 bases, J shed 8 bases, and the junction held 5 bases outside the gene matches. The germline V gene has CDR1 MGHRA and CDR2 YSYEKL. The CDR3 extends over 13 amino acids. The DNA for the CDR3 is TGCGCCAGCACCGGACAGGTGGATTCACCCCTCCACTTT. It encodes CASTGQVDSPLHF.

The chain has TRBV9 and TRBJ1-1; tentative D call: TRBD1 (5 bases). Germline V gene sequence: CDR1 SGDLS, CDR2 YYNGEE. The V end was cut by 3 bases, the J end by 8 bases, with 17 bases between. The CDR3 is made up of 14 amino acids. The CDR3 loop is CASSASSVGLEAFF. CDR3 nucleotides: TGTGCCAGCAGCGCGTCGTCCGTGGGGCTCGAAGCTTTCTTT.

The chain couples TRBV9 to TRBJ1-1; D is undetermined. The germline gives CDR1 SGDLS, CDR2 YYNGEE. Trimming left V 0 bases short and J 1 base short, with 7 bases between. This CDR3 spans 14 amino acids. CDR3 sequence (DNA): TGTGCCAGCAGCGTAGGTTGGGGGAACACTGAAGCTTTCTTT. Its protein is CASSVGWGNTEAFF.

This clone was seen just once. V gene TRBV2 combines with J gene TRBJ1-6, with D possibly matching TRBD1 (5 bases). This CDR3 contains 15 residues. Germline V CDR1 and CDR2: SNHLY, FYNNEI. V was pared by 6 bases and J by 6 bases, with 15 bases between. CDR3 protein: CASRPEGLGNSPLHF. The CDR3 region has the DNA TGTGCCAGCAGGCCGGAGGGGCTTGGTAATTCACCCCTCCACTTT.

The chain couples TRBV24-1 to TRBJ1-2; TRBD1 might be the D (5 bases). This CDR3 is built from 13 residues. Germline V gene lookup returns CDR1 KGHDR and CDR2 SFDVKD. V was cut by 3 bases and J by 5 bases, with 9 bases left in between. In nucleotides, the CDR3 is TGTGCCACCAGTGATCTGCAGGGATATGGCTACACCTTC. It yields the protein CATSDLQGYGYTF.

The rearrangement links TRBV19 to TRBJ1-5; D is uncertain. The CDR3 spans 14 residues. V was cut by 3 bases and J by 6 bases, with 12 bases left in between. Germline V lookup: CDR1 LNHDA, CDR2 SQIVND (reference sequence). CDR3 in amino acids: CASSIATLGQPQHF. Written as DNA, the CDR3 is TGTGCCAGTAGTATTGCCACCCTCGGTCAGCCCCAGCATTTT.

The rearrangement joins TRBV3-1 (or the pseudogene TRBV3-2) to TRBJ1-2; D is uncertain. V was cut by 1 base and J by 7 bases, with 4 bases left in between. This CDR3 has 11 amino acids. Germline V gene data show CDR1 as LGHDT and CDR2 as YNNKEL (reference sequence). The CDR3 nucleotides read TGTGCCAGCAGCCAAGCAACTGGCTACACCTTC. Translation gives CASSQATGYTF.

The V and J genes are TRBV28 and TRBJ1-4, with TRBD1 matching over 10 bases. CDR3 length equals 16 residues. Germline CDR1 reads MDHEN; CDR2 reads SYDVKM. V was clipped by 5 bases and J by 2 bases; unmatched bases: 5. The CDR3 protein is CASSTTGGATNEKLFF. DNA of the CDR3: TGTGCCAGCAGTACGACAGGGGGCGCGACTAATGAAAAACTGTTTTTT.